The 23 T cell receptor beta chains in this list originate from one sample, sequenced in a study of shared clonotypes between healthy human individuals. The naive CD8 fraction comprised CD45RO-negative cells positively selected for CCR7 and excluded terminally differentiated effector memory CD45RA+ cells. Assay: immunoSEQ multiplex PCR; the TCRdb copy retains only in-frame clones and omits some. The sample includes about 2 million clones, about 95% of them seen just once. Sequencing was carried out using naive CD8+ T cells sorted from blood. These receptors all come from a man aged 18 to 30 in good health.

The chain recombines TRBV19 with TRBJ2-1; perhaps D is TRBD1 or TRBD2 (7 bases each). CDR1 and CDR2 from the germline V gene are LNHDA and SQIVND (reference sequence). Trimming removed 1 base from V and 8 bases from J, with 9 bases in between. There are 13 residues in the CDR3. CDR3 residues: CASSIAGGDEQFF. The CDR3, as DNA: TGTGCCAGTAGTATAGCAGGGGGGGATGAGCAGTTCTTC.

The CDR3 protein is CASSRELAGTLGYTF. In nucleotides, the CDR3 is TGTGCCAGTAGTCGTGAATTGGCAGGGACCCTTGGCTACACCTTC. The rearrangement links TRBV19 to TRBJ1-2, with D maybe TRBD1 (5 bases). This CDR3 spans 15 amino acids. Germline CDR1 reads LNHDA; CDR2 reads SQIVND (reference sequence). Trimming cost V 5 bases and J 7 bases, with 20 bases left between them.

Turning to this clone: The same CDR3 arises from other DNA sequences in this sample as well. The V and J genes are TRBV6-5 and TRBJ2-7; TRBD1 matches at 10 bases. The germline gives CDR1 MNHEY, CDR2 SVGAGI. V dropped 2 bases and J dropped 4; count of bases not matched to a gene: 2. CDR3 length: 14 amino acids. CDR3 amino acids: CASSYGQGGYEQYF. CDR3 nucleotide sequence: TGTGCCAGCAGTTACGGACAGGGGGGATACGAGCAGTACTTC.

Regarding this clone: At the DNA level, this CDR3 is encoded by other sequences in the same sample as well. The V and J genes are TRBV6-5 and TRBJ1-5; D call uncertain. Germline V gene lookup returns CDR1 MNHEY and CDR2 SVGAGI. V gave up 2 bases and J gave up 2 bases, with 7 bases separating them. The CDR3 length is 14 residues. The CDR3 region is CASSYSAGNQPQHF. CDR3 sequence (DNA): TGTGCCAGCAGTTACAGTGCCGGCAATCAGCCCCAGCATTTT.

This clone is a singleton in its sample. The rearrangement links TRBV5-4 to TRBJ1-2; tentatively, D is TRBD1 (5 bases). CDR3 length: 13 amino acids. Germline lookup yields CDR1 SGHNT and CDR2 YYREEE (reference sequence). With 3 bases removed from V and 4 bases from J, the gap between germline ends came to 10 bases. CDR3 region: CASSYRGGYGYTF. The CDR3 DNA reads TGTGCCAGCAGCTACCGGGGGGGCTATGGCTACACCTTC. The variable domain in full, completed from reference TRBV5-4 and TRBJ1-2, reads ETGVTQSPTHLIKTRGQQVTLRCSSQSGHNTVSWYQQALGQGPQFIFQYYREEENGRGNFPPRFSGLQFPNYSSELNVNALELDDSALYLCASSYRGGYGYTFGSGTRLTVV.

The V gene is TRBV30, the J gene TRBJ1-1; tentative D call: TRBD1 (6 bases). The germline V gene encodes CDR1 GTSNPN and CDR2 SVGIG (reference sequence). This CDR3 region has 19 residues. Trimming stripped 2 bases from V and 7 bases from J, with 32 bases between. The CDR3 DNA is TGTGCCTGGAGTCTTTTTCCCCGACAGGTTGCGGTGCAATCGGGTGAAGCTTTCTTT. Its protein product is CAWSLFPRQVAVQSGEAFF.

V is TRBV27 and J is TRBJ2-7; 12 bases agree with TRBD2. The trim removed 4 bases at V and 0 bases at J, leaving 4 bases unmatched. The CDR3 loop spans 16 amino acids. Germline V gene data show CDR1 as MNHEY and CDR2 as SMNVEV (reference sequence). CDR3 bases: TGTGCCAGCAGTTCCCTAGCGGGAGGGATCTCCTACGAGCAGTACTTC. It yields the protein CASSSLAGGISYEQYF.

The chain has TRBV4-1 and TRBJ2-7; no reliable D call. In germline, CDR1 is MGHRA, CDR2 YSYEKL. This CDR3 has 13 residues. Trimming stripped 5 bases from V and 1 base from J, with 9 bases between. CDR3 region: CASSSDASYEQYF. CDR3 DNA: TGCGCCAGCAGCTCGGACGCATCCTACGAGCAGTACTTC.

The rearrangement uses TRBV11-3 and TRBJ2-3, with 11 bases identical to TRBD2. The CDR3 runs 15 residues. V lost 5 bases and J lost 4; bases outside the gene matches: 5. Germline CDR1 is SGHNT and CDR2 is YENEEA. CDR3 coding DNA: TGTGCCAGCAGCCCGCTTAGCGGGGGGGCAGATACGCAGTATTTT. Translation: CASSPLSGGADTQYF. Based on the CDR3 plus reference TRBV11-3 and TRBJ2-3, the full variable domain is EAGVVQSPRYKIIEKKQPVAFWCNPISGHNTLYWYLQNLGQGPELLIRYENEEAVDDSQLPKDRFSAERLKGVDSTLKIQPAELGDSAVYLCASSPLSGGADTQYFGPGTRLTVL.

J is TRBJ1-2 and V is TRBV7-9; D remains unclear. CDR3 length: 15 amino acids. V was pared by 5 bases and J by 0 bases, with 13 bases between. In germline, CDR1 is SEHNR, CDR2 FQNEAQ (reference sequence). CDR3 residues: CASSDEDGSNYGYTF. The DNA for the CDR3 is TGTGCCAGCAGCGACGAAGACGGATCTAACTATGGCTACACCTTC.

The J gene is TRBJ2-3, the V gene TRBV5-1; TRBD2 is a possible D gene (5 bases). Germline-derived CDR1 and CDR2 are SGHRS and YFSETQ. The V gene lost 2 bases and the J gene lost 0 bases, with 7 bases spanning the gap. The CDR3 covers 14 residues. CDR3 DNA sequence: TGCGCCAGCAGCTTTAGCGCTAGCACAGATACGCAGTATTTT. It is translated as CASSFSASTDTQYF.

This chain's CDR3 is CASTLDRGSYEQYF. The CDR3 region has the DNA TGTGCATCTACCTTGGACAGGGGGTCATACGAGCAGTACTTC. The rearrangement joins TRBV30 to TRBJ2-7, with TRBD1 matching over 10 bases. Germline V gives CDR1 GTSNPN, CDR2 SVGIG (reference sequence). This CDR3 region has 14 residues.

With regard to this clone: At the DNA level, this CDR3 is encoded by other sequences in the same sample as well. This chain uses TRBV19 with TRBJ2-7, with a tentative D call TRBD2 (6 bases). Trimming cost V 6 bases and J 4 bases, with 10 bases left between them. The CDR3 consists of 12 residues. CDR1 and CDR2 from the germline V gene are LNHDA and SQIVND (reference sequence). In nucleotides, the CDR3 is TGTGCCAGTAGCCCCAGCGGGTACGAGCAGTACTTC. It translates to CASSPSGYEQYF.

This clone was counted between two and nine times. V is TRBV4-1 and J is TRBJ2-7, with 10 bases aligning to TRBD2. V lost 5 bases and J lost 2; bases outside the gene matches: 3. This CDR3 comprises 14 residues. Germline V gene data show CDR1 as MGHRA and CDR2 as YSYEKL. The CDR3 DNA follows: TGCGCCAGCAGCTACCTAGCGGGAGCCTACGAGCAGTACTTC. This gives the protein CASSYLAGAYEQYF.

CDR3 sequence: CASSWAGSINEQFF. The CDR3 nucleotides are TGTGCCAGCAGCTGGGCGGGGAGTATAAATGAGCAGTTCTTC. The rearrangement joins TRBV5-6 to TRBJ2-1; a weak D match, TRBD2 (6 bases). Looked up from germline, CDR1 is SGHDT and CDR2 is YYEEEE. The CDR3 totals 14 residues. V lost 3 bases to trimming and J lost 7 bases, with 14 bases between them.

About this clone itself: The same CDR3 also results from other DNA sequences found in this sample. The chain employs TRBV27 and TRBJ2-7, with D perhaps TRBD1 (6 bases). This CDR3 is built from 13 residues. Germline lookup yields CDR1 MNHEY and CDR2 SMNVEV (reference sequence). The germline V and J ends were trimmed by 5 bases and 3 bases, with 11 bases remaining between them. The CDR3 bases are TGTGCCAGCAGTCAAATACAGGGCTACGAGCAGTACTTC. Encoded protein: CASSQIQGYEQYF.

This clone was counted a single time. The rearrangement links TRBV27 to TRBJ2-3, with 9 bases fitting TRBD2. Germline-derived CDR1 and CDR2 are MNHEY and SMNVEV (reference sequence). Trimming took 4 bases from V and 4 from J; bases not matched to a gene: 6. This CDR3 has 15 amino acids. CDR3 amino acids: CASSSVAGGADTQYF. CDR3 DNA: TGTGCCAGCAGTTCGGTCGCGGGGGGGGCAGATACGCAGTATTTT.

The chain combines TRBV13 with TRBJ2-1; 12 bases are shared with TRBD2. CDR3 length equals 15 residues. The germline CDR1 and CDR2 sequences are PRHDT and FYEKMQ (reference sequence). Trimming took 5 bases from V and 9 from J; bases not matched to a gene: 8. CDR3 nucleotides: TGTGCCAGCAGCGTAAGACTAGCGGGAGAGGCTGAGCAGTTCTTC. As protein: CASSVRLAGEAEQFF.

The chain employs TRBV11-2 and TRBJ1-3; unclear D gene. Germline V gene lookup returns CDR1 SGHAT and CDR2 FQNNGV. This CDR3 has 15 amino acids. Deletions cut 1 base from V and 7 bases from J, with 14 bases between. In nucleotides, the CDR3 is TGTGCCAGCAGCTTAGGACTACCTGGAGGGAACACCATATATTTT. Amino acid sequence: CASSLGLPGGNTIYF.

This clone was found once. The chain couples TRBV4-1 to TRBJ1-2; 11 positions match TRBD1. The CDR3 is made up of 16 amino acids. CDR1 and CDR2 from the germline V gene are MGHRA and YSYEKL. V was clipped by 0 bases and J by 7 bases; unmatched bases: 7. The CDR3, as DNA: TGCGCCAGCAGCCAAGATCCCTGGGACAGGGGGAGTGGCTACACCTTC. Translating gives CASSQDPWDRGSGYTF.

This rearrangement joins TRBV4-1 to TRBJ1-2; 8 bases line up with TRBD1. Per the germline V gene, CDR1 is MGHRA and CDR2 is YSYEKL. This CDR3 has 16 amino acids. J was trimmed by 6 bases and V by 0 bases; bases with no gene match: 9. As DNA, the CDR3 is TGCGCCAGCAGCCAAGATCCGGGAGGACAGGGACATGGCTACACCTTC. Its protein product is CASSQDPGGQGHGYTF.

This clone was found once. Other DNA sequences from this sample encode an identical CDR3 as well. The chain carries TRBV27 and TRBJ2-7; D uncertain. V lost 2 bases and J lost 3, with 5 bases in between. The length of the CDR3 is 12 residues. Germline assignment: CDR1 MNHEY and CDR2 SMNVEV (reference sequence). CDR3 nucleotides: TGTGCCAGCAGTTTACCCGGCTACGAGCAGTACTTC. It encodes CASSLPGYEQYF.

This chain uses TRBV9 with TRBJ1-3, with D unclear. Per the germline V gene, CDR1 is SGDLS and CDR2 is YYNGEE. The V and J ends lost 4 bases and 6 bases respectively, with 14 bases between them. The CDR3 consists of 14 residues. The CDR3 region has the DNA TGTGCCAGCAGCCCCTCCCATGGTGAAAACACCATATATTTT. It is translated as CASSPSHGENTIYF.